The 10 T cell receptor beta chains below come from one sample, sequenced in a study of T cell repertoires in cytomegalovirus infection. Each CDR3 protein is one row after TCRdb ran MiXCR on the reads. The table has 350,000 to 400,000 distinct CDR3 sequences, about 35% seen once; the top ten hold around an eighth. Their cognate antigens are unknown. Sequences were derived from cultured PBMCs, sampled from culture after CMV antigen stimulation. The receptors originated from a human donor in good health (CMV status not recorded). Some clones in this sample may be carry-over from other donors' samples.

This clonotype was seen repeatedly, ten times or more. The genes are TRBV4-1 and TRBJ1-2, with 8 bases matching TRBD1. J lost 6 bases, V lost 2 bases, and 17 bases had no gene match. Germline CDR1 and CDR2: MGHRA and YSYEKL. This CDR3 comprises 18 residues. The CDR3 sequence is CASSQPQGAVSRENGYTF. In DNA, the CDR3 is TGCGCCAGCAGCCAACCTCAGGGGGCGGTTAGTCGAGAGAATGGCTACACCTTC.

The rearrangement joins TRBV28 to TRBJ1-2, with D perhaps TRBD1 (6 bases). Germline values: CDR1 MDHEN, CDR2 SYDVKM. The V end was cut by 7 bases, the J end by 3 bases, with 15 bases between. The CDR3 runs 14 residues. CDR3 nucleotide sequence: TGTGCCAGCATTCAAGGGGGTAGGGACTATGGCTACACCTTC. It is translated as CASIQGGRDYGYTF.

The V gene is TRBV7-2, the J gene TRBJ2-1, with D uncertain. This CDR3 comprises 12 residues. V was clipped by 5 bases and J by 10 bases, with 12 bases between them. From germline, CDR1 is SGHTA and CDR2 FQGNSA. The CDR3 protein is CASSAYSREQFF. In nucleotides, the CDR3 is TGTGCCAGCAGCGCTTATTCACGGGAGCAGTTCTTC. The variable domain in full, completed from reference TRBV7-2 and TRBJ2-1, reads GAGVSQSPSNKVTEKGKDVELRCDPISGHTALYWYRQSLGQGLEFLIYFQGNSAPDKSGLPSDRFSAERTGGSVSTLTIQRTQQEDSAVYLCASSAYSREQFFGPGTRLTVL.

The V gene is TRBV5-6, the J gene TRBJ1-4, with TRBD1 matching 7 bases. V gave up 4 bases and J gave up 4 bases; unmatched junction bases: 10. Germline V gene lookup returns CDR1 SGHDT and CDR2 YYEEEE. This CDR3 spans 16 amino acids. The CDR3 spells CASSLRTGALNEKLFF. The CDR3 DNA reads as TGTGCCAGCAGCCTACGGACAGGAGCCCTTAATGAAAAACTGTTTTTT.

This clonotype showed up many times. V gene TRBV7-2 combines with J gene TRBJ1-6; 9 nucleotides match TRBD1. V lost 4 bases, J lost 9 bases, and 10 bases stayed unmatched. Germline V lookup: CDR1 SGHTA, CDR2 FQGNSA. The CDR3 is 16 residues long. CDR3 sequence (DNA): TGTGCCAGCAGCTCCTACCCCGGGACAGGGACTTCACCCCTCCACTTT. It encodes CASSSYPGTGTSPLHF. The entire variable domain, with the rest obtained from reference TRBV7-2 and TRBJ1-6, is as follows: GAGVSQSPSNKVTEKGKDVELRCDPISGHTALYWYRQSLGQGLEFLIYFQGNSAPDKSGLPSDRFSAERTGGSVSTLTIQRTQQEDSAVYLCASSSYPGTGTSPLHFGNGTRLTVT.

This chain links TRBV20-1 with TRBJ2-1; D might be TRBD2 (6 bases). This CDR3 region has 13 residues. Trimming stripped 4 bases from V and 5 bases from J, with 12 bases between. Germline V gene data show CDR1 as DFQATT and CDR2 as SNEGSKA (reference sequence). CDR3 coding DNA: TGCAGTGCTACTCGGGACTCGCACAATGAGCAGTTCTTC. Encoded protein: CSATRDSHNEQFF.

This chain joins TRBV12-3 or TRBV12-4 and TRBJ1-5; D gene ambiguous. The CDR3 runs to 14 residues. V lost 6 bases and J 4 bases, leaving 13 bases between the germline ends. The CDR3: CASSYMHRNQPQHF. The CDR3 DNA reads TGTGCCAGCAGCTACATGCACAGAAATCAGCCCCAGCATTTT.

This clonotype was recorded a few times. The J gene is TRBJ2-3, the V gene TRBV6-8; D could derive from TRBD1 or TRBD2 (6 bases each). Per the germline V gene, CDR1 is MNHGY and CDR2 is SAAAGT. Trimming removed 7 bases at V and 8 bases at J, with 16 bases between. The CDR3 runs 13 residues. In DNA, the CDR3 is TGTGCCAGCAAAGGGGGTGGAGGGGGTACGCAGTATTTT. Translation: CASKGGGGGTQYF.

This clonotype was seen a few times. The V gene is TRBV7-2, the J gene TRBJ1-1; possibly TRBD1 for D (6 bases). CDR3 size: 14 residues. Germline CDR1 SGHTA, CDR2 FQGNSA. Between the trimmed V and J ends, which lost 3 bases and 5 bases, there was a span of 13 bases. The CDR3, as DNA: TGTGCCAGCAGCTTTAAGACAGGACGAACTGAAGCTTTCTTT. As protein: CASSFKTGRTEAFF.

This clonotype was detected a few times. The J gene is TRBJ1-5, the V gene TRBV7-9, with D unclear. The CDR3 consists of 14 residues. Between the trimmed V and J ends, which lost 4 bases and 3 bases, there was a span of 10 bases. Germline lookup yields CDR1 SEHNR and CDR2 FQNEAQ (reference sequence). Here the CDR3 reads CASSSQTVNQPQHF. CDR3 bases: TGTGCCAGCAGCTCCCAAACCGTCAATCAGCCCCAGCATTTT.